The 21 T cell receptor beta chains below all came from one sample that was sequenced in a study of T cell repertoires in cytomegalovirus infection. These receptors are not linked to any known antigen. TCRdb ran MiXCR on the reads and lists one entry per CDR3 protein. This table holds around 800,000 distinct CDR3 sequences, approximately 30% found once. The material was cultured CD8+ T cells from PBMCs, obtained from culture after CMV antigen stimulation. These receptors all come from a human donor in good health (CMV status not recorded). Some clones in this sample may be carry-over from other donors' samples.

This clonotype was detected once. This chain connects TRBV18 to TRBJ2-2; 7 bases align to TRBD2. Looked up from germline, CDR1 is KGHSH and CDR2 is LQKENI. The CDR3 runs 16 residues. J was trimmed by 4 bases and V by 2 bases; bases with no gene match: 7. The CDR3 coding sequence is TGTGCCAGCTCACCAACCGGACTAGGGGCCACCGGGGAGCTGTTTTTT. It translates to CASSPTGLGATGELFF.

CDR3 nucleotides: TGTGCCAGCAGTCCCGGGACTAGCGGGGGGGTTAGAGAGACCCAGTACTTC. The encoded protein is CASSPGTSGGVRETQYF. This rearrangement joins TRBV27 to TRBJ2-5, with 16 bases aligning to TRBD2. CDR1 is MNHEY and CDR2 is SMNVEV in the germline V gene (reference sequence). The CDR3 runs to 17 residues. J was trimmed by 4 bases and V by 5 bases; bases with no gene match: 7.

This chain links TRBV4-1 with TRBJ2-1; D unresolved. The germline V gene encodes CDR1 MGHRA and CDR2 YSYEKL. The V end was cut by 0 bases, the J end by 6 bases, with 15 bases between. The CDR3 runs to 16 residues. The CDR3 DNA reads TGCGCCAGCAGCCAAGATAAGCCCCTGCCTCTCAATGAGCAGTTCTTC. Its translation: CASSQDKPLPLNEQFF.

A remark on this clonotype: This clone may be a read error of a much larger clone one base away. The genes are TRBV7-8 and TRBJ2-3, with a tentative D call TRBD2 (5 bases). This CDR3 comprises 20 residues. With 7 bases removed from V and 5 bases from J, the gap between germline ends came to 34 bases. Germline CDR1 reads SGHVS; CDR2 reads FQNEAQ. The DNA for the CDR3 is TGTGCCAGCACCCTTAAACCCCCCCCCGGCGACCGACTAAACAAAGATACGCAGTATTTT. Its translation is CASTLKPPPGDRLNKDTQYF. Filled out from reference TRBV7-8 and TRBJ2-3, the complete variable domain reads GAGVSQSPRYKVAKRGQDVALRCDPISGHVSLFWYQQALGQGPEFLTYFQNEAQLDKSGLPSDRFFAERPEGSVSTLKIQRTQQEDSAVYLCASTLKPPPGDRLNKDTQYFGPGTRLTVL.

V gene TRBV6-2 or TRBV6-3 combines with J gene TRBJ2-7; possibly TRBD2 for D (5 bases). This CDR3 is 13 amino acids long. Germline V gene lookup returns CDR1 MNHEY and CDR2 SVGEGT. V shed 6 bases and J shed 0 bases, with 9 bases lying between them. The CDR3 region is CASRRESSYEQYV. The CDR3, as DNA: TGTGCCAGCAGGAGGGAGAGCTCCTACGAGCAGTACGTC.

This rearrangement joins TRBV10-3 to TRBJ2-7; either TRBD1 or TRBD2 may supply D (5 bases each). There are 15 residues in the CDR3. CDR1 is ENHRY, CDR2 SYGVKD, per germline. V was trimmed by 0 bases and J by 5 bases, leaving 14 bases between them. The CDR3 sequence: CAISESKGRGNEQYV. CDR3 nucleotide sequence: TGTGCCATCAGTGAGTCAAAGGGACGGGGAAACGAGCAGTACGTC.

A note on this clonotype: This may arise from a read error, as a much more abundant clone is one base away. For the CDR3, the DNA is TGTACCAGCTGCGAGGACAGCCCCTACAATGAGCAGTTCTTC. The encoded protein is CTSCEDSPYNEQFF. The chain recombines TRBV7-2 with TRBJ2-1; a possible D gene is TRBD1 (6 bases). V lost 8 bases and J lost 2, with 13 bases in between. This CDR3 has 14 amino acids. CDR1 is SGHTA, CDR2 FQGNSA, per germline. Drawing the rest from reference TRBV7-2 and TRBJ2-1, the complete variable domain is GAGVSQSPSNKVTEKGKDVELRCDPISGHTALYWYRQSLGQGLEFLIYFQGNSAPDKSGLPSDRFSAERTGGSVSTLTIQRTQQEDSAVYLCTSCEDSPYNEQFFGPGTRLTVL.

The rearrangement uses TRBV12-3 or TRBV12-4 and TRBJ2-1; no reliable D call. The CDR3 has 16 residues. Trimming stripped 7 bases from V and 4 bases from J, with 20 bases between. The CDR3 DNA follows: TGTGCCAGCATCCCCGAAGGCCTCGTCACATACAATGAGCAGTTCTTC. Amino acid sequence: CASIPEGLVTYNEQFF.

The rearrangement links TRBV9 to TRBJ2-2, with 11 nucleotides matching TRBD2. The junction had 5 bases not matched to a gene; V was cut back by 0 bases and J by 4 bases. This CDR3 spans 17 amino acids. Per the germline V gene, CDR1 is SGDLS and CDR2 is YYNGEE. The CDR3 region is CASSVAVAGGRTGELFF. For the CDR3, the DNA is TGTGCCAGCAGCGTAGCTGTAGCGGGGGGGCGCACCGGGGAGCTGTTTTTT.

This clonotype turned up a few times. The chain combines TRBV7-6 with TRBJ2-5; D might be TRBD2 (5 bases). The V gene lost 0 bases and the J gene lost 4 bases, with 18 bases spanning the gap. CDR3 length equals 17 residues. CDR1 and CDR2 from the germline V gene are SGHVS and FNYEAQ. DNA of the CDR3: TGTGCCAGCAGCTTAGCCCGGGATGGGATAAGGCGAGAGACCCAGTACTTC. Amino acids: CASSLARDGIRRETQYF.

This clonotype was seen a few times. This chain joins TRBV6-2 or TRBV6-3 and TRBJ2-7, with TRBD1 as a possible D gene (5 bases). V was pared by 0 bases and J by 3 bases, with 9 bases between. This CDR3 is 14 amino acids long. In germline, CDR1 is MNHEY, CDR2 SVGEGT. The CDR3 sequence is CASSYSAGNYEQYV. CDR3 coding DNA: TGTGCCAGCAGTTACTCCGCAGGGAACTACGAGCAGTACGTC.

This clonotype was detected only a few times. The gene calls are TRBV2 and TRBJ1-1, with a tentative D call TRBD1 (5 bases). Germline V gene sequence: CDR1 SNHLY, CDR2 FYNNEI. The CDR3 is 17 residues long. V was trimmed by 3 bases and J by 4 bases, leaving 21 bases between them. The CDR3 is CASSDGAPISLGTEAFF. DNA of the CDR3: TGTGCCAGCAGTGACGGGGCCCCGATTTCTCTCGGCACTGAAGCTTTCTTT.

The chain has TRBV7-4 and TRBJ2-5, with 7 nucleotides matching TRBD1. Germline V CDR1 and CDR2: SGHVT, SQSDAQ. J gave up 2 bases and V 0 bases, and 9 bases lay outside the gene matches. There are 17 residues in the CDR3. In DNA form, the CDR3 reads TGTGCCAGCAGCTTAGCCCCACGACAGGGCCGGCAAGAGACCCAGTACTTC. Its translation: CASSLAPRQGRQETQYF. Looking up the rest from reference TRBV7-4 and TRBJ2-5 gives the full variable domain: GAGVSQSPRYKVAKRGRDVALRCDSISGHVTLYWYRQTLGQGSEVLTYSQSDAQRDKSGRPSGRFSAERPERSVSTLKIQRTEQGDSAVYLCASSLAPRQGRQETQYFGPGTRLLVL.

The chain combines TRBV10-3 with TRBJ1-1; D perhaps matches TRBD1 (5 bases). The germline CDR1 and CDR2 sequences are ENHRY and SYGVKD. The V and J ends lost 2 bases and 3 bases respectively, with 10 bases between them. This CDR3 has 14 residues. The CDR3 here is CAISEKGQYTEAFF. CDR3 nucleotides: TGTGCCATCAGTGAGAAGGGGCAGTACACTGAAGCTTTCTTT.

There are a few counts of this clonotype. CDR3 nucleotides: TGTGCCAGCACGGGGATAACTGAAGCTTTCTTT. Translation: CASTGITEAFF. This chain uses TRBV6-2 or TRBV6-3 with TRBJ1-1; D gene uncertain. The germline V and J ends were trimmed by 7 bases and 5 bases, with 8 bases remaining between them. The CDR3 covers 11 residues. The germline CDR1 and CDR2 sequences are MNHEY and SVGEGT.

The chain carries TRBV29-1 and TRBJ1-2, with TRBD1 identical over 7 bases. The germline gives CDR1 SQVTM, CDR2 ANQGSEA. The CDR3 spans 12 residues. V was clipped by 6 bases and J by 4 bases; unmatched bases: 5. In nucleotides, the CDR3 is TGCAGCGTACCCGGGACAGTCTATGGCTACACCTTC. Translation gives CSVPGTVYGYTF. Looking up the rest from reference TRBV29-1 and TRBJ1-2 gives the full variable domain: SAVISQKPSRDICQRGTSLTIQCQVDSQVTMMFWYRQQPGQSLTLIATANQGSEATYESGFVIDKFPISRPNLTFSTLTVSNMSPEDSSIYLCSVPGTVYGYTFGSGTRLTVV.

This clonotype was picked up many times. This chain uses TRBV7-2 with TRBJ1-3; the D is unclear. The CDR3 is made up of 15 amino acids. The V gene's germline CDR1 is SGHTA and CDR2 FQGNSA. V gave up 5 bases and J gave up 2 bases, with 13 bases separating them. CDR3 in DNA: TGTGCCAGCAGCCTCAGCGAAGAGGCTGGAAACACCATATATTTT. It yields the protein CASSLSEEAGNTIYF.

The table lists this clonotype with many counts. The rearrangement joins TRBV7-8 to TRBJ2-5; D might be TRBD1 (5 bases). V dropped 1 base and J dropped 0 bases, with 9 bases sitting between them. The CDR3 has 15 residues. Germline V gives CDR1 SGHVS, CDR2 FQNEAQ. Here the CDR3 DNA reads TGTGCCAGCAGCTTAGGAGACAGAAACCAAGAGACCCAGTACTTC. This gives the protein CASSLGDRNQETQYF. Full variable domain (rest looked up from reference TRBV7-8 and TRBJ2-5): GAGVSQSPRYKVAKRGQDVALRCDPISGHVSLFWYQQALGQGPEFLTYFQNEAQLDKSGLPSDRFFAERPEGSVSTLKIQRTQQEDSAVYLCASSLGDRNQETQYFGPGTRLLVL.

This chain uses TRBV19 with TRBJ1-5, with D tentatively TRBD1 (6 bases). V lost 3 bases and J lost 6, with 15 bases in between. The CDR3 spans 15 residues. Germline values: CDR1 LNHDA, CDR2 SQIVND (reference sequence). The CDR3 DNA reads TGTGCCAGTAGTATTAGGGGGGTTGGTAGTCAGCCCCAGCATTTT. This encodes CASSIRGVGSQPQHF.

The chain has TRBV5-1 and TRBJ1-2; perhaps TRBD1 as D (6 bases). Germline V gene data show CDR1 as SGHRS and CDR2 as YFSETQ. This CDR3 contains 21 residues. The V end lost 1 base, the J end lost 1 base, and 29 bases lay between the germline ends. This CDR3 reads CASSLFAGGGVGRRLNYGYTF. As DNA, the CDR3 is TGCGCCAGCAGCTTGTTCGCTGGGGGGGGCGTGGGCCGGAGGCTTAACTATGGCTACACCTTC. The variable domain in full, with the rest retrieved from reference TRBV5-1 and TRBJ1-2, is KAGVTQTPRYLIKTRGQQVTLSCSPISGHRSVSWYQQTPGQGLQFLFEYFSETQRNKGNFPGRFSGRQFSNSRSEMNVSTLELGDSALYLCASSLFAGGGVGRRLNYGYTFGSGTRLTVV.

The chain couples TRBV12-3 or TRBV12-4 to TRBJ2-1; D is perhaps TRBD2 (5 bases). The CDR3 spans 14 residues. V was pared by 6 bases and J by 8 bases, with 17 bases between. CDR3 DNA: TGTGCCAGCAGCACTACGGGTGTCGGGGATGAGCAGTTCTTC. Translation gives CASSTTGVGDEQFF.